This T cell receptor (beta chain) came from a study of PD-1 blockade in classical Hodgkin lymphoma. Findings and caveats of the study: Baseline diversity was lower in partial responders and progressors than complete responders. A significant rise in TCR diversity was seen by C4D1 for CD4+ cells but not for CD8+ cells. Any patient who commenced nivolumab under 1 year after ASCT was excluded.

Sequencing used immunoSEQ multiplex PCR; TCRdb keeps in-frame clones, though not all of them. The sample has roughly 20,000 clones, more than 70% seen once; the top ten hold roughly 15%. Trimming took off 1 base at V and 6 bases at J, with 21 bases between the two ends. The germline V gene encodes CDR1 LGHNA and CDR2 YSLEER. This CDR3 has 17 residues. The sample's time point: cycle 4 day 1 (C4D1), after less than seven weeks of nivolumab. Each patient relapsed following autologous stem cell transplantation, and prior brentuximab vedotin exposure differed. In regard to this clone: The target antigen is unknown.

The specimen comprised peripheral blood mononuclear cells (PBMCs), sampled before the fourth cycle of nivolumab. This sequence joins TRBV4-3 and TRBJ1-1; weak D call: TRBD1 (5 bases). This TCR was recovered from a human donor with classical Hodgkin lymphoma. CDR3 in amino acids: CASSQAYNAGRIPEAFF. DNA for the CDR3: TGCGCCAGCAGCCAAGCCTATAATGCAGGGAGAATCCCTGAAGCTTTCTTT.